This entry concerns a single T cell receptor (beta chain). Via MiXCR, TCRdb re-called the 5' RACE reads, giving one row per CDR3 protein. The data contain 70,000 to 95,000 distinct CDR3 sequences, 11% to 15% of them singletons. These data originate in a study of early T cells in non-severe SARS-CoV-2 infection. Study background: Sequencing used unsorted whole-blood bulk RNA, so chains lack pairing.

The CDR3 totals 12 residues. Trimming cost V 3 bases and J 3 bases, with 5 bases left between them. Germline values: CDR1 SGHNT, CDR2 YYREEE (reference sequence). The chain uses TRBV5-4 and TRBJ2-3; D ambiguous. This receptor was identified in an adult who was a healthcare worker with PCR-confirmed SARS-CoV-2 infection or an uninfected control (not recorded which). Sequenced input: whole blood. In DNA, the CDR3 is TGTGCCAGCAGCTACCAAACAGATACGCAGTATTTT. This translates into CASSYQTDTQYF.